This TCR beta chain was captured by sequencing in a study of T cell changes during pregnancy in multiple sclerosis. The V end was cut by 5 bases, the J end by 6 bases, with 16 bases between. The V gene's germline CDR1 is LNHDA and CDR2 SQIVND (reference sequence). The CDR3 has 14 amino acids. Here immunoSEQ multiplex PCR was the method, and the copy in TCRdb shows in-frame clones only, minus some. This table has 55,000 to 70,000 clones, 89% appearing once. This sequence joins TRBV19 and TRBJ1-2; unclear D gene. The sequenced sample was peripheral blood, obtained after pregnancy. This sequence originates from a female donor with multiple sclerosis, enrolled in a pregnancy study. CDR3 residues: CASSPRGRLNGYTF. Here the CDR3 DNA reads TGTGCCAGTAGTCCCCGTGGAAGACTGAATGGCTACACCTTC.